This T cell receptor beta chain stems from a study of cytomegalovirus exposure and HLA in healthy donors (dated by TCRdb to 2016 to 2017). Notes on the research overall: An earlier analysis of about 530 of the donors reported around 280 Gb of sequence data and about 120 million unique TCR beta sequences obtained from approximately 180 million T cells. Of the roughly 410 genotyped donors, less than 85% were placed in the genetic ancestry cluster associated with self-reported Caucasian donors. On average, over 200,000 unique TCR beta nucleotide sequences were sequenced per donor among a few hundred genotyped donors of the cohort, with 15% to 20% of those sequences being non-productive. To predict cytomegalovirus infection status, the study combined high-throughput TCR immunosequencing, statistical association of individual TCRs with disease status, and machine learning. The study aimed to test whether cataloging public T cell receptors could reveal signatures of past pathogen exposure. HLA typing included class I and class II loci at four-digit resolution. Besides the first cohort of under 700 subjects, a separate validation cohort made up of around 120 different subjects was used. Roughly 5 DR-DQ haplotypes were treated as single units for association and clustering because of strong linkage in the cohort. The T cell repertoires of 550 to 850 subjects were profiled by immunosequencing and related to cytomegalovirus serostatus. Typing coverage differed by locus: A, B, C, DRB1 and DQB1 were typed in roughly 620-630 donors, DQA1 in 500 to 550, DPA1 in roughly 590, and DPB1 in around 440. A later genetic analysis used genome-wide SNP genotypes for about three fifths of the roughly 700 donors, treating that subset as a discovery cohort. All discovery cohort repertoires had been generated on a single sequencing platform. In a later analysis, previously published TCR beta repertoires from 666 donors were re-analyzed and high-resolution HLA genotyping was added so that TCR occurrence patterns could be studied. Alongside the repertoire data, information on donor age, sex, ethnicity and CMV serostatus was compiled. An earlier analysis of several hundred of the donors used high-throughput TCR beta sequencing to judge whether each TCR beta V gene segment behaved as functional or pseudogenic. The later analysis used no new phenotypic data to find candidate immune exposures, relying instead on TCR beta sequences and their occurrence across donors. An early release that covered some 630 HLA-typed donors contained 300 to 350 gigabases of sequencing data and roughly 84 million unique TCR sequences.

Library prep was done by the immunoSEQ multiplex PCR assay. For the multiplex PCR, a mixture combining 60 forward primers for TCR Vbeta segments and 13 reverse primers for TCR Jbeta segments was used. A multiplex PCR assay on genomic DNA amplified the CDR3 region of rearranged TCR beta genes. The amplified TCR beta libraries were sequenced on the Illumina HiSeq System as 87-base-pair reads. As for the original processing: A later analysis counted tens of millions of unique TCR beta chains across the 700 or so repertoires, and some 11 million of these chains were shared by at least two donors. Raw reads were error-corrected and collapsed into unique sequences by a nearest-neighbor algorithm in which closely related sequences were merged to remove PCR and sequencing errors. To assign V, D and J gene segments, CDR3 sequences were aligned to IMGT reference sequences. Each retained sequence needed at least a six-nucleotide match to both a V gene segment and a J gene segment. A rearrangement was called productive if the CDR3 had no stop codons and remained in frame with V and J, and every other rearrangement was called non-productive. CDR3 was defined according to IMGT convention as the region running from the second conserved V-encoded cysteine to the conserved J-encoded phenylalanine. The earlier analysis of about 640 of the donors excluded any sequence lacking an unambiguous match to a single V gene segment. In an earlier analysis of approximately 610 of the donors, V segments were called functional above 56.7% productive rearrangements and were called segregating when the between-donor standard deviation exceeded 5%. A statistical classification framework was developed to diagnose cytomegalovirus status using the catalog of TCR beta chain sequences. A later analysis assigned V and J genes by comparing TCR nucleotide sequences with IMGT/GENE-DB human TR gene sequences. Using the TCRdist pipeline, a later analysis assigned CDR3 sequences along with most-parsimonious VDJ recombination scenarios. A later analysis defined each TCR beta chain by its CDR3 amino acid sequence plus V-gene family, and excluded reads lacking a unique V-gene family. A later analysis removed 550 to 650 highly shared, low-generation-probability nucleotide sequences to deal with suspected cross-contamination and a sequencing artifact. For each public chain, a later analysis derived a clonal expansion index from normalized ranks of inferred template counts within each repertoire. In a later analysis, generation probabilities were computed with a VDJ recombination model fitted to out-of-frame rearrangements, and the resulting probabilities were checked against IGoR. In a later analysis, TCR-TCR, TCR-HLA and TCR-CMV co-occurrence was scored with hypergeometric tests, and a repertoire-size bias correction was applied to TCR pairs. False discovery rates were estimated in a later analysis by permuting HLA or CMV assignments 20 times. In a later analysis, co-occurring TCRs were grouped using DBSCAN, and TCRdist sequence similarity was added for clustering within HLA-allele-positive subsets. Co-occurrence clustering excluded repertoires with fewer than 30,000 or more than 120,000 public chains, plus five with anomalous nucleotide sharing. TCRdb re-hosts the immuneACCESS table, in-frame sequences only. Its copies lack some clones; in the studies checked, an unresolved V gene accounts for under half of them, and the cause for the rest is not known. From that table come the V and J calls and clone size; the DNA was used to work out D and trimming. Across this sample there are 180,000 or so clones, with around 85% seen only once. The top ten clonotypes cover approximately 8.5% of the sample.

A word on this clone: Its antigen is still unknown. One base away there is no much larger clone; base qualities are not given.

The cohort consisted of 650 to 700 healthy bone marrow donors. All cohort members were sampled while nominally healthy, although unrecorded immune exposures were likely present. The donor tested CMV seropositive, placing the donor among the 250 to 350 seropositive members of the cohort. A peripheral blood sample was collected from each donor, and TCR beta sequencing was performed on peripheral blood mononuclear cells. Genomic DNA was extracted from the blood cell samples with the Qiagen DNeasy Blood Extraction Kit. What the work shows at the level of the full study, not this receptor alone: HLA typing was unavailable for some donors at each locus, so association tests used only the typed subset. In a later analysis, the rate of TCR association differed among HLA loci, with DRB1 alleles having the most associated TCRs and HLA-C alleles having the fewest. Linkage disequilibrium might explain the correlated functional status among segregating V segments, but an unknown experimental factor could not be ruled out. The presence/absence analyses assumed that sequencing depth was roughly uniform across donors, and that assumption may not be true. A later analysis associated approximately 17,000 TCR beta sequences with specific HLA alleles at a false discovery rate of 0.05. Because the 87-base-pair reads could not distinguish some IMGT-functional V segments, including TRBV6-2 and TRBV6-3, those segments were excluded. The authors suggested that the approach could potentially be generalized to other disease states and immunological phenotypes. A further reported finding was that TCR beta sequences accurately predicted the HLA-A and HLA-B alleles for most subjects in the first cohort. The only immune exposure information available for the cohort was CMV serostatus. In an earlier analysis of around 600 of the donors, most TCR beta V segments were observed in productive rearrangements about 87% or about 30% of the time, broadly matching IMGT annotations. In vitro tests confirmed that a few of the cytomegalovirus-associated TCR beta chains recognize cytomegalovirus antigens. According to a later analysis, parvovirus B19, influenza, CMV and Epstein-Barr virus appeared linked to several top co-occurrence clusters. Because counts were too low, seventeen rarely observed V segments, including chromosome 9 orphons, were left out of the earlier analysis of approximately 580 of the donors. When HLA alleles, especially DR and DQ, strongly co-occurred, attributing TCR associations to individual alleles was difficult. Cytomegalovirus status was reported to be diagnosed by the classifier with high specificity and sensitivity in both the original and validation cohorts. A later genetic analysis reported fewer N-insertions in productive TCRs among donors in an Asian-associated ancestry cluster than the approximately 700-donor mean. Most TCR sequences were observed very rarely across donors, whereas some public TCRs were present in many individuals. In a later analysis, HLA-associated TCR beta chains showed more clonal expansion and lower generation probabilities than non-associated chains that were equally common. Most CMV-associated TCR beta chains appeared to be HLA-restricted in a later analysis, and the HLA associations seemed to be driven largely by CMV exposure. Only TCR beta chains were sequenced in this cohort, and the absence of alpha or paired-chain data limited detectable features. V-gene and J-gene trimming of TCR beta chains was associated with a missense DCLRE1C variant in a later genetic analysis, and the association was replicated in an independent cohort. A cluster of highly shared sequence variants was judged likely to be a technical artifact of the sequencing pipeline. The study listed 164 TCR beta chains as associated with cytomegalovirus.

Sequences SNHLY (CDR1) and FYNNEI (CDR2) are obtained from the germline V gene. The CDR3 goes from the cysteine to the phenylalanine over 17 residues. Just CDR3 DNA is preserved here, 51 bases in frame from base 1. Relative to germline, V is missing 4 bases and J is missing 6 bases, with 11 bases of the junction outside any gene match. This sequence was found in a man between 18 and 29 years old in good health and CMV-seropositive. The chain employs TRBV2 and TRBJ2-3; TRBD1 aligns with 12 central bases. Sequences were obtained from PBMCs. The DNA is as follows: TGTGCCAGCAGTGCCGGGACAGGGGGCAAATCAGGCGATACGCAGTATTTT. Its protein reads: CASSAGTGGKSGDTQYF.